This T cell receptor beta chain was sequenced during a study of T cells after yellow fever vaccination. Background on the study: Fractions with few cells were prepared using SMART-Seq v4 Ultra Low Input.

UMIs were added to TCR cDNA along with a universal primer site when it was made by 5'RACE template switching. In TCRdb, the 5' RACE reads were re-called with MiXCR into one record per CDR3 protein. This table has 40,000 to 55,000 distinct CDR3 sequences, about 6.6% appearing once. Sequences were derived from CD8+ T cells not binding an NS4B(214-222) dextramer, sorted from PBMCs, sampled about 49 days after the first yellow fever vaccination. The TCR comes from a man in his late teens or twenties who received the YFV17D yellow fever vaccine.

The CDR3 sequence: CASSPSGGRVAYEQYF. The CDR3 DNA reads as TGTGCCAGTAGTCCCTCCGGGGGCAGGGTAGCCTACGAGCAGTACTTC. The chain couples TRBV19 to TRBJ2-7, with D perhaps being TRBD1 or TRBD2 (6 bases each). The CDR3 sequence is 16 residues long. V was cut by 5 bases and J by 2 bases, with 19 bases left in between. From germline, CDR1 is LNHDA and CDR2 SQIVND (reference sequence). Looking up the rest from reference TRBV19 and TRBJ2-7 gives the full variable domain: DGGITQSPKYLFRKEGQNVTLSCEQNLNHDAMYWYRQDPGQGLRLIYYSQIVNDFQKGDIAEGYSVSREKKESFPLTVTSAQKNPTAFYLCASSPSGGRVAYEQYFGPGTRLTVT.